This passage covers 14 T cell receptor beta chains from one sample sequenced in a study of control samples from healthy donors and cancer patients. The repertoire was sequenced with immunoSEQ multiplex PCR; TCRdb's copy has only in-frame clones and lacks some. The table has 70,000 or so clones, about 80% seen once. The sample consisted of blood. All receptors come from a man in his fifties or sixties in good health.

This chain joins TRBV2 and TRBJ1-5; tentative D call: TRBD1 (5 bases). This CDR3 has 14 amino acids. V lost 7 bases and J 1 base, leaving 11 bases between the germline ends. Germline-derived CDR1 and CDR2 are SNHLY and FYNNEI. The DNA for the CDR3 is TGTGCCAGCAAGGCGGAGGGGAGCAATCAGCCCCAGCATTTT. Translation: CASKAEGSNQPQHF.

This chain uses TRBV24-1 with TRBJ1-2, with TRBD1 identical over 12 bases. Trimming took 5 bases from V and 4 from J; bases not matched to a gene: 10. The CDR3 is 17 residues long. In germline, CDR1 is KGHDR, CDR2 SFDVKD. The CDR3 spells CATSVSGQGARGYGYTF. The CDR3 bases are TGTGCCACCAGTGTCTCGGGACAGGGGGCGCGCGGCTATGGCTACACCTTC.

V and J are TRBV5-1 and TRBJ1-1; no reliable D call. V lost 3 bases to trimming and J lost 0 bases, with 6 bases between them. From germline, CDR1 is SGHRS and CDR2 YFSETQ. There are 13 residues in the CDR3. For the CDR3, the DNA is TGCGCCAGCAGCTCTTACATGAACACTGAAGCTTTCTTT. It encodes CASSSYMNTEAFF.

The V gene is TRBV24-1, the J gene TRBJ2-1, with a possible D match to TRBD2 (5 bases). Germline lookup yields CDR1 KGHDR and CDR2 SFDVKD. The V and J ends lost 5 bases and 0 bases respectively, with 13 bases between them. CDR3 length: 16 residues. This CDR3 is CATSGVEGPSYNEQFF. CDR3 coding DNA: TGTGCCACCAGTGGGGTCGAGGGCCCCTCCTACAATGAGCAGTTCTTC.

This chain links TRBV7-2 with TRBJ2-7; TRBD1 is a possible D gene (6 bases). Germline V CDR1 and CDR2: SGHTA, FQGNSA. This CDR3 has 14 amino acids. The V and J ends lost 5 bases and 6 bases respectively, with 17 bases between them. As DNA, the CDR3 is TGTGCCAGCAGCCCCGCAGGGGTTCGGCGCGAGCAGTACTTC. Translated: CASSPAGVRREQYF.

The chain couples TRBV9 to TRBJ2-1; 11 nucleotides agree with TRBD2. The V gene end was trimmed by 4 bases and the J gene end by 9 bases; junction bases not matched to a gene: 9. Germline V gene lookup returns CDR1 SGDLS and CDR2 YYNGEE. The CDR3 consists of 15 residues. The CDR3 region has the DNA TGTGCCAGCAGCACAATAGCGGGGGGGCCGGTTGAGCAGTTCTTC. Its translation: CASSTIAGGPVEQFF.

This sequence joins TRBV7-3 and TRBJ2-4, with D unresolved. CDR1 SGHTA and CDR2 FQGTGA come from the germline V gene. The CDR3 extends over 15 amino acids. Trimming pared 3 bases from V and 5 bases from J, leaving 14 bases between. Here the CDR3 DNA reads TGTGCCAGCAGCTTGGCCCCCCGGGCCGAAAACATTCAGTACTTC. Translated: CASSLAPRAENIQYF.

The chain is built from TRBV19 and TRBJ1-5; 7 bases are shared with TRBD1. The germline V gene encodes CDR1 LNHDA and CDR2 SQIVND (reference sequence). The CDR3 runs to 16 residues. V trimming: 5 bases; J trimming: 6 bases; junction bases outside the gene matches: 13. The CDR3 coding sequence is TGTGCCAGTAGTGTTCCCGGGACAGAGGTGAGTCAGCCCCAGCATTTT. This translates into CASSVPGTEVSQPQHF.

The chain joins TRBV18 to TRBJ2-7; TRBD2 matches at 10 bases. Germline V gives CDR1 KGHSH, CDR2 LQKENI. The V gene end was trimmed by 2 bases and the J gene end by 4 bases; junction bases not matched to a gene: 8. The CDR3 is 16 residues long. The CDR3 coding sequence is TGTGCCAGCTCACCAATGGAGCGGGGGGGGAGTTACGAGCAGTACTTC. It specifies CASSPMERGGSYEQYF.

V usage is TRBV19 and J usage is TRBJ2-3; D remains ambiguous. This CDR3 is built from 13 residues. Germline V gene sequence: CDR1 LNHDA, CDR2 SQIVND (reference sequence). The V and J ends lost 3 bases and 2 bases respectively, with 6 bases between them. CDR3 sequence: CASSIGVTDTQYF. The CDR3 nucleotides read TGTGCCAGTAGTATTGGAGTCACAGATACGCAGTATTTT.

J is TRBJ2-5 and V is TRBV3-1 (or the pseudogene TRBV3-2); a possible D gene is TRBD1 (6 bases). V was shortened by 4 bases and J by 5 bases, with 20 bases between the two germline ends. CDR1 and CDR2 from the germline V gene are LGHDT and YNNKEL (reference sequence). The CDR3 contains 16 residues. CDR3: CASSPTGRLTGETQYF. In DNA, the CDR3 is TGTGCCAGCAGCCCGACCGGACGCCTAACAGGGGAGACCCAGTACTTC.

The chain uses TRBV29-1 and TRBJ2-1; D gene ambiguous. V lost 7 bases to trimming and J lost 4 bases, with 11 bases between them. Germline loops: CDR1 SQVTM, CDR2 ANQGSEA. The CDR3 extends over 12 amino acids. CDR3 sequence: CSAKSGYNEQFF. The CDR3 DNA sequence: TGCAGCGCTAAGTCCGGGTACAATGAGCAGTTCTTC.

This chain links TRBV7-2 with TRBJ1-3, with D tentatively TRBD1 (5 bases). The CDR3 sequence is 13 residues long. The germline gives CDR1 SGHTA, CDR2 FQGNSA. V was shortened by 5 bases and J by 8 bases, with 13 bases between the two germline ends. CDR3 bases: TGTGCCAGCAGCACCCAGGGAGGAGACACCATATATTTT. Protein: CASSTQGGDTIYF.

This chain uses TRBV4-3 with TRBJ2-7; D is undetermined. Germline-derived CDR1 and CDR2 are LGHNA and YSLEER. This CDR3 is 12 amino acids long. V was clipped by 0 bases and J by 6 bases, with 6 bases between them. In nucleotides, the CDR3 is TGCGCCAGCAGCCAAGACTGGAGCGAGCAGTACTTC. It specifies CASSQDWSEQYF.